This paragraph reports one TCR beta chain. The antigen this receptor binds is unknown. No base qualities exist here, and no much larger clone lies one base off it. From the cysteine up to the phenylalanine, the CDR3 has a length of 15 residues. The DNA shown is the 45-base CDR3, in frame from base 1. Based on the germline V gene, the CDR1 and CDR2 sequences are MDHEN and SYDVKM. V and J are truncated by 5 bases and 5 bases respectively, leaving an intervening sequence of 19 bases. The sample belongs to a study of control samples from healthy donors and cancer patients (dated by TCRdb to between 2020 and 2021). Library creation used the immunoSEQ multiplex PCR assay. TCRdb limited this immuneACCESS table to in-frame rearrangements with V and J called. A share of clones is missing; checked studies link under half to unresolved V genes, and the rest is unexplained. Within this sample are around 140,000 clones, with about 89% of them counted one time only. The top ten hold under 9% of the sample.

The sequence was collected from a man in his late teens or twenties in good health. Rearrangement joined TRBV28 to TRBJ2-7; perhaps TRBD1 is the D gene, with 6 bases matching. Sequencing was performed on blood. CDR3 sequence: CASSIHLTGSHEQYF. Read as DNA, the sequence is TGTGCCAGCAGTATCCACCTTACAGGGTCCCACGAGCAGTACTTC.